This T cell receptor (beta chain) was sequenced in a study of shared clonotypes between healthy human individuals. Only CD45RO-negative cells positively selected for CCR7 counted as naive CD8 cells, so terminally differentiated effector memory CD45RA+ cells were excluded. Using immunoSEQ multiplex PCR, the repertoire was profiled, and TCRdb retains in-frame clones only, with some absent. The sample comprises 800,000 to 950,000 clones, approximately 96% of which are singletons, and under 0.25% rests with the top ten. The sequence was obtained from a man aged 25-45 years in good health. The sample consisted of naive CD8+ T cells sorted from blood.

The CDR3 loop is CASSPPPGQGNTGELFF. In DNA, the CDR3 is TGTGCCAGCAGCCCCCCGCCGGGGCAGGGGAACACCGGGGAGCTGTTTTTT. The chain uses TRBV11-2 and TRBJ2-2, with D perhaps given as TRBD1 or TRBD2 (5 bases each). From germline, CDR1 is SGHAT and CDR2 FQNNGV. The CDR3 sequence is 17 residues long. V lost 5 bases, J lost 1 base, and 17 bases lay in between.